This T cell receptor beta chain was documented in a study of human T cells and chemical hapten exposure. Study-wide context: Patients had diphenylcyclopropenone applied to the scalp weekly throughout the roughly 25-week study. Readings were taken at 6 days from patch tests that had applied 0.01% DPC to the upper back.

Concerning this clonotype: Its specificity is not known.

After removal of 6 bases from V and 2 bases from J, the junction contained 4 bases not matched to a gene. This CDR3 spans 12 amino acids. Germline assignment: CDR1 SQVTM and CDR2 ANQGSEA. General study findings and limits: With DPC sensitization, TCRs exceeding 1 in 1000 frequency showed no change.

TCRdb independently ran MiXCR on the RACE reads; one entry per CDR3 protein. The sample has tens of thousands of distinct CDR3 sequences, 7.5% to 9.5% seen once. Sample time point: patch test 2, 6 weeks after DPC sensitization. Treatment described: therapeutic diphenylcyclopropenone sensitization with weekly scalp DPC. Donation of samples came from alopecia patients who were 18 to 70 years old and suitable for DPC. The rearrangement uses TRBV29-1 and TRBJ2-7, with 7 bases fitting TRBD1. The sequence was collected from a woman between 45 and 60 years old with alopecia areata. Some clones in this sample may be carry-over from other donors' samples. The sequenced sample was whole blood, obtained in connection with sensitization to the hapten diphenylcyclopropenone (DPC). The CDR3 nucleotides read TGCAGCGTGGGGGACAGAACCTACGAGCAGTACTTC. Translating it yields CSVGDRTYEQYF.